This T cell receptor beta chain came from a study of T cell clonality in common variable immunodeficiency. This clone occurred many times. Sequencing ends 3 residues short of the CDR3 end; the germline J gene provides the rest. Trimming pared 1 base from V and 2 bases from J, leaving 8 bases between. The CDR3 is made up of 13 amino acids. Germline values: CDR1 DFQATT, CDR2 SNEGSKA (reference sequence). Patients and controls were mostly of Caucasian heritage. Heparinized whole blood, 5 to 8 ml, came from each donor. Profiled with immunoSEQ multiplex PCR; TCRdb holds only in-frame clones, not every one. Altogether approximately 50,000 clones were found in the sample, and no singletons occur.

The chain has TRBV20-1 and TRBJ2-5, with D hard to call. The source of this sequence is a person aged 18-70 years in good health. The sample taken for sequencing was peripheral blood mononuclear cells. The CDR3 sequence: CSARGAPQETQYF. CDR3 DNA, as far as it was read: TGCAGTGCTAGAGGGGCACCTCAAGAGACC.